Sequencing of this TCR beta chain was carried out in a study of blood T cell repertoires in COVID-19. Study as a whole: Samples of COVID-19 (acute and convalescent) were obtained from the United States, Italy and Spain. In each case, the material was cDNA or gDNA derived from T cells, B-cell-depleted T cells, or PBMCs.

V gave up 6 bases and J gave up 2 bases; unmatched junction bases: 7. Germline values: CDR1 MNHNY, CDR2 SVGAGI (reference sequence). The CDR3 contains 14 residues. As originally analysed: The authors estimated nucleated cell counts from reference gene primer amplification. The repertoire was sequenced with immunoSEQ multiplex PCR; TCRdb's copy has only in-frame clones and lacks some. Clone size and the V and J calls come from that table; the DNA yielded D and trimming. The sample records about 100,000 clones, roughly 80% being singletons. This sequence originates from a human donor in a cohort sampled during active COVID-19. The chain uses TRBV6-6 and TRBJ2-7, with 7 nucleotides matching TRBD1. The sample consisted of peripheral blood. CDR3 DNA sequence: TGTGCCAGCAGCCCCGGGACAGTTACCTACGAGCAGTACTTC. The encoded protein is CASSPGTVTYEQYF.